This TCR beta chain was identified during a study of shared clonotypes between healthy human individuals. Study-wide findings and caveats: Sampling involved blood alone; tissue repertoires likely differ. The four-donor shared clonotypes exceeded non-shared clonotypes in generation probability, with non-shared ones scoring lower.

Germline V gene data show CDR1 as KGHSH and CDR2 as LQKENI. Trimming took 3 bases from V and 6 from J; bases not matched to a gene: 10. The CDR3 covers 16 residues. In the case of this clone: Its cognate antigen is unknown.

The deep-level immunoSEQ assay was used. Libraries were prepared by immunoSEQ multiplex PCR; TCRdb keeps only in-frame clonotypes and omits some of them. The repertoire has around 1.5 million clones, 95% to 99% of them found once; the top ten carry around 0.45%. The TCR originated in a man aged 30 to 45 in good health. The chain employs TRBV18 and TRBJ2-3; TRBD2 matches at 9 bases. Input material: naive CD4+ T cells sorted from blood. Documented subset: CD45RA+ positively selected. For the CDR3, the DNA is TGTGCCAGCTCACCCGGCGGGATAGCGGGAGTTGATACGCAGTATTTT. It specifies CASSPGGIAGVDTQYF.